This paragraph reports one T cell receptor beta chain. Antigen unknown. These data originate in a study of T cell repertoires in cytomegalovirus infection. Study-wide context: Recently described HLA-C-restricted plus well-studied HLA-B-restricted CMV epitopes were used. An indication of both CMV infection and matching HLA type came from public TCR beta signatures. Study-wide results and caveats: Cumulative frequency of public TCR beta families picked out carriers of CMV plus the relevant HLA. The study found HLA-C-restricted CMV-specific TCR beta clonotypes dominating the ex vivo response.

CDR3 length: 15 amino acids. Germline assignment: CDR1 SEHNR and CDR2 FQNEAQ (reference sequence). The trim removed 7 bases at V and 0 bases at J, leaving 8 bases unmatched. TCRdb analysed the reads with MiXCR anew, one entry per CDR3 protein. In the table there are hundreds of thousands of distinct CDR3 sequences, less than 35% of which are singletons. J is TRBJ2-7 and V is TRBV7-9; TRBD2 agrees at 8 bases. Source: cultured CD8+ T cells from PBMCs, taken from culture after CMV antigen stimulation. This receptor was obtained from a human donor in good health (CMV status not recorded). Some clones in this sample may be carry-over from other donors' samples. The CDR3 sequence: CASIPGGGVSYEQYF. The CDR3, as DNA: TGTGCCAGCATCCCGGGGGGGGGAGTCTCCTACGAGCAGTACTTC.